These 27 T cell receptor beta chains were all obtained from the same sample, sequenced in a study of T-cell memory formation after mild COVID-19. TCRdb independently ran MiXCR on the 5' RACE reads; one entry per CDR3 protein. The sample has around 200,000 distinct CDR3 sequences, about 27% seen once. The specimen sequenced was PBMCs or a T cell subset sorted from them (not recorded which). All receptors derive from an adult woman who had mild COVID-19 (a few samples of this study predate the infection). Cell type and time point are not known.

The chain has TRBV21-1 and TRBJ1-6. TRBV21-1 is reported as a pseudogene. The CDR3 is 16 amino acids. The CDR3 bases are TGTGCCAGCAGCTATGACGGGAGCTCCTATAATTCACCCCTCCACTTT. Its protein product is CASSYDGSSYNSPLHF.

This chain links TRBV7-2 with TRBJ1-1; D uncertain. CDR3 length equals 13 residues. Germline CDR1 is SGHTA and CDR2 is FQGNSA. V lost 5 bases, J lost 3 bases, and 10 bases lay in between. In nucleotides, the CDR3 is TGTGCCAGCAGCGTGAGGCAGCACACTGAAGCTTTCTTT. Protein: CASSVRQHTEAFF.

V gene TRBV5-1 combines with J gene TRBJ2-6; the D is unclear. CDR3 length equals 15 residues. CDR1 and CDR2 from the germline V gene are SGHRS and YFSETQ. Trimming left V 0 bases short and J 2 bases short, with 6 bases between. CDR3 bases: TGCGCCAGCAGCTTGGAAAGGGCTGGGGCCAACGTCCTGACTTTC. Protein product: CASSLERAGANVLTF.

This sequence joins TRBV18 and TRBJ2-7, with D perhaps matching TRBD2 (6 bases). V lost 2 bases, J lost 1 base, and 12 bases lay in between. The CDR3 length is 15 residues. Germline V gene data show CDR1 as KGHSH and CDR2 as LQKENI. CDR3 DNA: TGTGCCAGCTCACCAGGAGGGCGAGGTTCCTACGAGCAGTACTTC. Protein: CASSPGGRGSYEQYF.

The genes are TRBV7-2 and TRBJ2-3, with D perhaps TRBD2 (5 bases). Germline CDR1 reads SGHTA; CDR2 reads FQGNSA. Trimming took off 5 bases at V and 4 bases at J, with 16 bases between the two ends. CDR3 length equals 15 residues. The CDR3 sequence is CASSPTGSIADTQYF. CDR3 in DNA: TGTGCCAGCAGCCCCACGGGGAGTATTGCAGATACGCAGTATTTT. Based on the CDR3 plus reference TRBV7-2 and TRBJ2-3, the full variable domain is GAGVSQSPSNKVTEKGKDVELRCDPISGHTALYWYRQSLGQGLEFLIYFQGNSAPDKSGLPSDRFSAERTGGSVSTLTIQRTQQEDSAVYLCASSPTGSIADTQYFGPGTRLTVL.

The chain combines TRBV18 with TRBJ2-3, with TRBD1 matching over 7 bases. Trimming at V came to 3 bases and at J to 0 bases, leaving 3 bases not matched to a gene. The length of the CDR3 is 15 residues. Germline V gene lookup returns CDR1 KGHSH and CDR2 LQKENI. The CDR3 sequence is CASSPRQGSTDTQYF. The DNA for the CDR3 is TGTGCCAGCTCACCCAGACAGGGAAGCACAGATACGCAGTATTTT.

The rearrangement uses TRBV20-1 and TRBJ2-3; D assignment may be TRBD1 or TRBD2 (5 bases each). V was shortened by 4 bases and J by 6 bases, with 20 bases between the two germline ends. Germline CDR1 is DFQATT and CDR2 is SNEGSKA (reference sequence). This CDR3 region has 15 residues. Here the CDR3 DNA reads TGCAGTGCTACCTCCGGGACGAGACTTCTGGATACGCAGTATTTT. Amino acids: CSATSGTRLLDTQYF.

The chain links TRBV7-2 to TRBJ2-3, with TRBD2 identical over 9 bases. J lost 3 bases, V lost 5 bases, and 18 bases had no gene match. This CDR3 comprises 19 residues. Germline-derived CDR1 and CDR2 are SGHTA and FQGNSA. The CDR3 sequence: CASSPEGASGTLGTDTQYF. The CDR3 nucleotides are TGTGCCAGCAGCCCTGAGGGTGCTAGCGGGACCTTGGGAACAGATACGCAGTATTTT.

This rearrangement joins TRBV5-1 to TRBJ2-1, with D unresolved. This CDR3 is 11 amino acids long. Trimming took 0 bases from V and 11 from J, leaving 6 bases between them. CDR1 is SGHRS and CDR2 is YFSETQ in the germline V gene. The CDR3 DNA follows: TGCGCCAGCAGCTTGGAGAACAAGCAGTTCTTC. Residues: CASSLENKQFF.

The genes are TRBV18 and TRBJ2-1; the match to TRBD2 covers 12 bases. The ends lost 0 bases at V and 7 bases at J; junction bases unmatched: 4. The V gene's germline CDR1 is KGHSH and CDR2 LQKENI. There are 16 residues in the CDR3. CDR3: CASSPPTSGRPNEQFF. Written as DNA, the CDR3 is TGTGCCAGCTCACCACCAACTAGCGGGAGGCCAAATGAGCAGTTCTTC.

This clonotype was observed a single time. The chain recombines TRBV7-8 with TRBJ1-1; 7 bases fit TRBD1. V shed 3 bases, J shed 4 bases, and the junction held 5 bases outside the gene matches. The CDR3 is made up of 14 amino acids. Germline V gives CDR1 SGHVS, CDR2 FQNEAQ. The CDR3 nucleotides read TGTGCCAGCAGCTTTCGTCAGGGGGTCACTGAAGCTTTCTTT. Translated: CASSFRQGVTEAFF.

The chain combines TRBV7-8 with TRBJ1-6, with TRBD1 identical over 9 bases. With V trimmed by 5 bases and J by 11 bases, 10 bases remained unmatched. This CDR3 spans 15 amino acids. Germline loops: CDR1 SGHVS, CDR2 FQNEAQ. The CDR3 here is CASSPAGQGGTPLHF. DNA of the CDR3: TGTGCCAGCAGCCCTGCGGGACAGGGTGGAACACCCCTCCACTTT.

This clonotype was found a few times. Here the CDR3 DNA reads TGTGCCAGCAGTTATTTGGGCAGGGGCAGAAGCAACTATGGCTACACCTTC. Its protein product is CASSYLGRGRSNYGYTF. The gene calls are TRBV6-6 and TRBJ1-2; possibly TRBD1 for D (6 bases). Germline CDR1 is MNHNY and CDR2 is SVGAGI (reference sequence). Trimming left V 3 bases short and J 2 bases short, with 19 bases between. This CDR3 is 17 amino acids long.

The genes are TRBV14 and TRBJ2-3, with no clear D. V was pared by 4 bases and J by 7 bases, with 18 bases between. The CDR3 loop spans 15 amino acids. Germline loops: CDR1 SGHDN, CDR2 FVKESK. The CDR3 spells CASSRLPPSAHTQYF. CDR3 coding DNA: TGTGCCAGCAGCCGACTTCCCCCCTCGGCCCATACGCAGTATTTT.

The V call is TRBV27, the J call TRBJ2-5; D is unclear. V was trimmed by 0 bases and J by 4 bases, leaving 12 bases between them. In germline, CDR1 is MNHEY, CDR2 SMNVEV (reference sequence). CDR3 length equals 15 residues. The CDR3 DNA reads TGTGCCAGCAGTTTATCGAAGGGTAGGGTAGAGACCCAGTACTTC. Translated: CASSLSKGRVETQYF.

CDR3 DNA sequence: TGTGCCAGCAGCTTAGGGGACAGGGTCTATGGCTACACCTTC. Translation gives CASSLGDRVYGYTF. The V and J genes are TRBV7-8 and TRBJ1-2; 9 nucleotides line up with TRBD1. CDR3 size: 14 residues. In germline, CDR1 is SGHVS, CDR2 FQNEAQ. V shed 1 base, J shed 4 bases, and the junction held 1 base outside the gene matches.

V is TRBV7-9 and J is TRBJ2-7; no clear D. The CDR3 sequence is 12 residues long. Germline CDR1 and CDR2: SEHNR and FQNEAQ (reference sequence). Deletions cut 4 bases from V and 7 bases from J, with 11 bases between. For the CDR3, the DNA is TGTGCCAGCAGCTCCGCTAATAGGGAGCAGTACTTC. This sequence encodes CASSSANREQYF.

The CDR3 coding sequence is TGCAGTGCTAGAGGCGGCACTACTTATGGCTACACCTTC. As protein: CSARGGTTYGYTF. V is TRBV20-1 and J is TRBJ1-2; D not certain. The CDR3 sequence is 13 residues long. The ends were cut back, 1 base at V and 5 bases at J, with 11 bases in the middle. CDR1 is DFQATT and CDR2 is SNEGSKA in the germline V gene (reference sequence).

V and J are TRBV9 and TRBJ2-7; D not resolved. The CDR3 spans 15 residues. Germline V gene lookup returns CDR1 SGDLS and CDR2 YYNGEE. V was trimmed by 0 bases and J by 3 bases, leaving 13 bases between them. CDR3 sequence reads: CASSVDPSASYEQYF. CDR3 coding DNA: TGTGCCAGCAGCGTAGATCCCTCGGCAAGCTACGAGCAGTACTTC.

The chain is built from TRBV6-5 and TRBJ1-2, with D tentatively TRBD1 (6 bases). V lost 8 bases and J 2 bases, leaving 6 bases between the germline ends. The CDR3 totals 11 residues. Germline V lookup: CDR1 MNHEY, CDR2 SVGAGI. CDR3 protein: CASQGNYGYTF. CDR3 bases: TGTGCCAGCCAGGGGAACTATGGCTACACCTTC.

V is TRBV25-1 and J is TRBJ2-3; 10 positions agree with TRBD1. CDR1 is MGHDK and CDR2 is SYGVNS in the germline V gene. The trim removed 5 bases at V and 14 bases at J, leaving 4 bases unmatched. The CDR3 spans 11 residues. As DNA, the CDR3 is TGTGCCAGCAGTCCCGGGACAGGGGTGTATTTT. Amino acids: CASSPGTGVYF.

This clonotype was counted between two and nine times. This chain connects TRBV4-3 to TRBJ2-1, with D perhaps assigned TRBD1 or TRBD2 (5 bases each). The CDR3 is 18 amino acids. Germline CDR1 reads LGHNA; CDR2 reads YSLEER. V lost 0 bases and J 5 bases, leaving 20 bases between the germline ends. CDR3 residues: CASSQEHSAGARDNEQFF. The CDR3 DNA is TGCGCCAGCAGCCAAGAACACAGCGCCGGGGCTCGGGACAATGAGCAGTTCTTC.

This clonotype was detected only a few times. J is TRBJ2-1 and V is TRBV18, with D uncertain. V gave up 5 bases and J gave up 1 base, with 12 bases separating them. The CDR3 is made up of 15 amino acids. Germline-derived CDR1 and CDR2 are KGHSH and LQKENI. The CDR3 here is CASSSIDGSYNEQFF. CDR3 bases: TGTGCCAGCTCATCTATTGACGGGTCCTACAATGAGCAGTTCTTC.

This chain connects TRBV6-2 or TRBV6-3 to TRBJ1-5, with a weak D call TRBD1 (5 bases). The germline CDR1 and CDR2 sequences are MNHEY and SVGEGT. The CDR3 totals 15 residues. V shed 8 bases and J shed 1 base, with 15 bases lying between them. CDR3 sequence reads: CASRHSGGSNQPQHF. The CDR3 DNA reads TGTGCCAGCCGCCACTCGGGGGGGAGCAATCAGCCCCAGCATTTT.

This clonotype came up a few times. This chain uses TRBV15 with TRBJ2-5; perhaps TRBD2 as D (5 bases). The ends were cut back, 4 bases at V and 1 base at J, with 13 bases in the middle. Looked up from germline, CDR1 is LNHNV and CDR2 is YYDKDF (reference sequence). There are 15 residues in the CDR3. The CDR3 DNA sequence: TGTGCCACCAGCATCCCTCCCGCGGGCCAAGAGACCCAGTACTTC. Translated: CATSIPPAGQETQYF. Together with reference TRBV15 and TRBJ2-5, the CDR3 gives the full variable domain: DAMVIQNPRYQVTQFGKPVTLSCSQTLNHNVMYWYQQKSSQAPKLLFHYYDKDFNNEADTPDNFQSRRPNTSFCFLDIRSPGLGDTAMYLCATSIPPAGQETQYFGPGTRLLVL.

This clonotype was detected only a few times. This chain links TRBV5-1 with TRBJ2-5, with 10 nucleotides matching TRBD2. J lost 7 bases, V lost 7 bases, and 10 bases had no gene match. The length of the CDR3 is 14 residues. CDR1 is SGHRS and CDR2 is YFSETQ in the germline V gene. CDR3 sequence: CASGVAGGLGTQYF. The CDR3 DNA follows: TGCGCCAGCGGTGTAGCGGGGGGTCTTGGGACCCAGTACTTC.

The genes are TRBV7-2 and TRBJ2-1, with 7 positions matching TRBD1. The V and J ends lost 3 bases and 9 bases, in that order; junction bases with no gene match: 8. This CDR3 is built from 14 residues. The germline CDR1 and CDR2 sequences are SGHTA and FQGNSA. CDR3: CASSFDRDVREQFF. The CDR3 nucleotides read TGTGCCAGCAGCTTCGACAGGGATGTGCGTGAGCAGTTCTTC.